A single count supports the clone carrying this T cell receptor beta chain. The data stem from a study of T cell changes during pregnancy in multiple sclerosis. Produced via immunoSEQ multiplex PCR; TCRdb's table is partial and in-frame only. The sample holds some 40,000 clones, around 89% seen once. The clonotype was recovered from a female donor with multiple sclerosis, enrolled in a pregnancy study. The input for sequencing was CD4+ T cells from peripheral blood mononuclear cells, taken in the first trimester of pregnancy.

The CDR3 sequence: CASSPTTGQRGEQYF. In DNA, the CDR3 is TGTGCCAGCAGCCCAACGACTGGACAGCGCGGCGAGCAGTACTTC. The chain uses TRBV7-2 and TRBJ2-7, with D possibly being TRBD1 (6 bases). V dropped 5 bases and J dropped 6 bases, with 20 bases sitting between them. Germline CDR1 SGHTA, CDR2 FQGNSA. This CDR3 comprises 15 residues.